The clone carrying this T cell receptor (beta chain) was seen ten or more times. Its antigen is undetermined. Amplifying from RNA transcripts, the study obtained TCR beta CDR3 regions. RT-PCR was first run with HTBI primers, then multiplex PCR in a second round. One entry per CDR3 protein results from TCRdb running MiXCR on the multiplex PCR reads. Seen here are 350,000 to 450,000 distinct CDR3 sequences, under 25% observed once, and the top ten hold approximately 3%. These data come from a study of Graves' ophthalmopathy and Graves' hyperthyroidism. Findings and caveats of the study: Blood also harbored most expanded thyroid clonotypes above 0.001 frequency.

Stable hyperthyroidism was defined by absence of ophthalmopathy within 18 months of follow-up. Establishment of the diagnosis relied upon clinical symptoms, serum thyroxine, TRAb, thyroid ultrasound and orbital computed tomography. Fresh peripheral blood, around 9.8 ml, was the PBMC source. V was trimmed by 2 bases and J by 0 bases, leaving 7 bases between them. Germline V gene lookup returns CDR1 SQVTM and CDR2 ANQGSEA. This CDR3 is 13 amino acids long. Sequencing used peripheral blood. The gene calls are TRBV29-1 and TRBJ1-1, with D unclear. This TCR derives from a woman in her late teens or twenties with stable Graves' hyperthyroidism. The CDR3 DNA is TGCAGCGTTGAACTAGGTATGAACACTGAAGCTTTCTTT. Translation gives CSVELGMNTEAFF. Drawing the rest from reference TRBV29-1 and TRBJ1-1, the complete variable domain is SAVISQKPSRDICQRGTSLTIQCQVDSQVTMMFWYRQQPGQSLTLIATANQGSEATYESGFVIDKFPISRPNLTFSTLTVSNMSPEDSSIYLCSVELGMNTEAFFGQGTRLTVV.